This T cell receptor (beta chain) was observed in a study of blood T cell repertoires in COVID-19. This CDR3 spans 14 amino acids. Germline CDR1 reads SNHLY; CDR2 reads FYNNEI. Trimming at V came to 6 bases and at J to 5 bases, leaving 9 bases not matched to a gene. Some clones are missing from TCRdb's copy, which holds only in-frame ones; the method was immunoSEQ multiplex PCR. The data contain 150,000 to 200,000 clones, roughly 87% of them seen just once; the ten biggest clones take up roughly 7.5%. This sequence joins TRBV2 and TRBJ1-1; the match to TRBD1 covers 7 bases. The receptor was derived from a woman in her 70s with COVID-19, enrolled during active disease. The sequenced material came from peripheral blood. For the CDR3, the DNA is TGTGCCAGCAGACCCTCGAGGGGGCAGACTGAAGCTTTCTTT. This codes for CASRPSRGQTEAFF.